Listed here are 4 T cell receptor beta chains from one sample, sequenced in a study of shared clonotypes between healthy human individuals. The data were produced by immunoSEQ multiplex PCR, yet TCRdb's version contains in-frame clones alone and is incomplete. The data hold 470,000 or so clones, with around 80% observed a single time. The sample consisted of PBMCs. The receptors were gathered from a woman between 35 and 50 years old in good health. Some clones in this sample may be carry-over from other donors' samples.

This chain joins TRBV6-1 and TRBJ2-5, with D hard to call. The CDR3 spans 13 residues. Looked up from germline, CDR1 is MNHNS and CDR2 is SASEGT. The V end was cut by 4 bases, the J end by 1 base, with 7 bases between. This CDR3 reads CASSATIQETQYF. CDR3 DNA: TGTGCCAGCAGTGCCACGATCCAAGAGACCCAGTACTTC.

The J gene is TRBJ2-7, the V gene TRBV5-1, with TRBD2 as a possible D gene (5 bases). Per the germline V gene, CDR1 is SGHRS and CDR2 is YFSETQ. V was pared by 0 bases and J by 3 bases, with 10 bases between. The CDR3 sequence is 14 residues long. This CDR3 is CASSLAVGSYEQYF. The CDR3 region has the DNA TGCGCCAGCAGCTTGGCCGTGGGGAGCTACGAGCAGTACTTC.

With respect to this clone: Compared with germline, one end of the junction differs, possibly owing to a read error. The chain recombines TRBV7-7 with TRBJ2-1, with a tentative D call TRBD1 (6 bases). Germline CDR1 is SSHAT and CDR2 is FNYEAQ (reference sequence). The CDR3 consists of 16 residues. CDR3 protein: CASSSRAGAAYNEQFF. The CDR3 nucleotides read TGTGCTAGCAGCTCCCGGGCAGGGGCAGCCTACAATGAGCAGTTCTTC.

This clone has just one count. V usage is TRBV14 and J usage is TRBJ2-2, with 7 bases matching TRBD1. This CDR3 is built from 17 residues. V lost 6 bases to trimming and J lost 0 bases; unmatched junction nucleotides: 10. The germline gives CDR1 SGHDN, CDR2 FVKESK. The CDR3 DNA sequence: TGTGCCAGCAGTAAGAACCGGGACAGCTCGAACACCGGGGAGCTGTTTTTT. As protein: CASSKNRDSSNTGELFF. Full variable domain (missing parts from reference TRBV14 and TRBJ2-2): EAGVTQFPSHSVIEKGQTVTLRCDPISGHDNLYWYRRVMGKEIKFLLHFVKESKQDESGMPNNRFLAERTGGTYSTLKVQPAELEDSGVYFCASSKNRDSSNTGELFFGEGSRLTVL.